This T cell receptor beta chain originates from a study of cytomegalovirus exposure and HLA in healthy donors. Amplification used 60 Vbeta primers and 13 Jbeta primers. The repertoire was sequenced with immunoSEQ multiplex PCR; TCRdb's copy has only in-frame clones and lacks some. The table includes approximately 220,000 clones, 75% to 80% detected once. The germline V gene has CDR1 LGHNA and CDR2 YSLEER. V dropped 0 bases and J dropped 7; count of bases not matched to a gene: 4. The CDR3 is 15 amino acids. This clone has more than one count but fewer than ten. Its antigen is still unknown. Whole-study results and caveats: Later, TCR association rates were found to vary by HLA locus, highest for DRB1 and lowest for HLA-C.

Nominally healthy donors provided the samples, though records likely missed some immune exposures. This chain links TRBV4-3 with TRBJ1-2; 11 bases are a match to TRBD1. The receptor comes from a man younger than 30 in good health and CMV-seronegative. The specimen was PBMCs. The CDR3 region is CASSQEEDRGLGYTF. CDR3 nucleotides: TGCGCCAGCAGCCAAGAAGAGGACAGGGGGCTTGGCTACACCTTC.